This T cell receptor beta chain was recovered during a study of CD8 T cells in ankylosing spondylitis. General study points: Among TCR beta sequences, a motif of eight highly homologous variants appeared characteristic of ankylosing spondylitis blood. Reportedly, significant enrichment of disease-linked clones occurred in matched ankylosing spondylitis synovial fluid.

With molecular barcodes, quantitative 5'-RACE was used to make the TCR beta libraries. Each CDR3 protein gets one entry after TCRdb re-called the 5' RACE reads with MiXCR. This repertoire shows 650,000 to 800,000 distinct CDR3 sequences, 15% to 20% found once; its top ten account for around 20%. In the case of this clonotype: The antigen remains undetermined.

The origin of this receptor is a male donor with ankylosing spondylitis. Material: blood, either unsorted or a sorted T cell fraction (not recorded which).

As DNA, the CDR3 is TGTGCCAGCAGTCTCCAGTCGAGCTCCTACGAGCAGTACTTC. It encodes CASSLQSSSYEQYF. The rearrangement uses TRBV12-3 or TRBV12-4 and TRBJ2-7; unclear D gene. The CDR3 length is 14 residues. V was trimmed by 5 bases and J by 0 bases, leaving 11 bases between them.